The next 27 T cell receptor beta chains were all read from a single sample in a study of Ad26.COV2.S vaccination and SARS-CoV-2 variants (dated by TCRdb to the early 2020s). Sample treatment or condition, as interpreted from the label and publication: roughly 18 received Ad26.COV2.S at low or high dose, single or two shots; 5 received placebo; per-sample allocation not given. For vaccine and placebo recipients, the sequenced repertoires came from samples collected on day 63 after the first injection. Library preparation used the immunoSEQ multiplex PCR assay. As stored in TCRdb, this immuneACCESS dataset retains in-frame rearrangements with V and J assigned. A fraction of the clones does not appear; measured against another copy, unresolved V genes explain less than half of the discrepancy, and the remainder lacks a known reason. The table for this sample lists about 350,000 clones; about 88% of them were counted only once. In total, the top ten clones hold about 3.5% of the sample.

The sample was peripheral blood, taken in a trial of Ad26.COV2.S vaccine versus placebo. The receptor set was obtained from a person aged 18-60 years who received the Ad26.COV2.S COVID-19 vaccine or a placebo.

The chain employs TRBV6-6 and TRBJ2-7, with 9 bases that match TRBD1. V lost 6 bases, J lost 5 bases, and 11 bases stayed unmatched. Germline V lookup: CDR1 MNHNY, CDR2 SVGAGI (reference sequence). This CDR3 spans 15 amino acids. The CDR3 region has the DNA TGTGCCAGCAGCGACATTGACCGGACAGGGGACGAGCAGTACTTC. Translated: CASSDIDRTGDEQYF.

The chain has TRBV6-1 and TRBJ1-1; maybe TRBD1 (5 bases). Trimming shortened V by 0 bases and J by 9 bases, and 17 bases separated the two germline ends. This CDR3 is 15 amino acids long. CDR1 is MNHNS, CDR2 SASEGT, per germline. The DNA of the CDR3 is TGTGCCAGCAGTGAAGCGCCAGGTCGGGGGGATCAAGCTTTCTTT. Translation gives CASSEAPGRGDQAFF.

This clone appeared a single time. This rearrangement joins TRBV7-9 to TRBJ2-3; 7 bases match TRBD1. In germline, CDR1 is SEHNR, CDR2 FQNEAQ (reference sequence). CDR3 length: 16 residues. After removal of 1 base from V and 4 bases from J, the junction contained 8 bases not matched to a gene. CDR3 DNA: TGTGCCAGCAGCTTAGGGCAGGCAGGGGGAGCAGATACGCAGTATTTT. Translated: CASSLGQAGGADTQYF.

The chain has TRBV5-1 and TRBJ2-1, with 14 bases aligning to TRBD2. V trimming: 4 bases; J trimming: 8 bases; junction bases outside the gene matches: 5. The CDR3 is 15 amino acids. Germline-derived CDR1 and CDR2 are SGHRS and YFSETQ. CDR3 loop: CASSPPGLAGDEQFF. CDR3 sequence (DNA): TGCGCCAGCAGCCCCCCGGGACTAGCGGGAGATGAGCAGTTCTTC.

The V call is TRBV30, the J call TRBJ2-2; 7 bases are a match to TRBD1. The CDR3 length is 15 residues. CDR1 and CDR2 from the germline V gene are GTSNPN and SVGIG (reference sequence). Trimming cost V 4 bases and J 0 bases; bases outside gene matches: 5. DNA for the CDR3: TGTGCCTGGAATACCGGGACAGCGAACACCGGGGAGCTGTTTTTT. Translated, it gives CAWNTGTANTGELFF.

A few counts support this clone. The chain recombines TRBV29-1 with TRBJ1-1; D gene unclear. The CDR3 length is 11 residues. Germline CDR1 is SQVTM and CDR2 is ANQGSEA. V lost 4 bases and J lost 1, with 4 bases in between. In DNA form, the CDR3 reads TGCAGCGTTGTAAGGAACACTGAAGCTTTCTTT. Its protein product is CSVVRNTEAFF.

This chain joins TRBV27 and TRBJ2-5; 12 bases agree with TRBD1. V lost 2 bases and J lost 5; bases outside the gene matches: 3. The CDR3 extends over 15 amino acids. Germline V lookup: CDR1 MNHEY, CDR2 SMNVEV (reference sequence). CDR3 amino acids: CASSLGTGGRETQYF. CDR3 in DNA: TGTGCCAGCAGTTTAGGGACAGGGGGCCGGGAGACCCAGTACTTC.

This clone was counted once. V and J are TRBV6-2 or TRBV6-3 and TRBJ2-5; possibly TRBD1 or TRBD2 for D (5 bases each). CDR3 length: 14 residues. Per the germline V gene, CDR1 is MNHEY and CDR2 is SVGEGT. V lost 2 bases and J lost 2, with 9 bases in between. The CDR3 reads CASSYTGPQETQYF. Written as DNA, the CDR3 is TGTGCCAGCAGTTACACGGGGCCGCAAGAGACCCAGTACTTC.

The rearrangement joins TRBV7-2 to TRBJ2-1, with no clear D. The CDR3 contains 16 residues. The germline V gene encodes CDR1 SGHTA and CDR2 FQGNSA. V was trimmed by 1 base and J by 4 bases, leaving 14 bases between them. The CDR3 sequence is CASSLEFWTVYNEQFF. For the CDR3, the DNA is TGTGCCAGCAGCTTAGAGTTCTGGACGGTTTACAATGAGCAGTTCTTC.

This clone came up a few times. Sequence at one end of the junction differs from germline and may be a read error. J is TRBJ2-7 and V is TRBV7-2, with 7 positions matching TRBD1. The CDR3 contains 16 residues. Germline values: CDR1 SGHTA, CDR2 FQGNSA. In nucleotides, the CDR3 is TGTGCCAGCAGCTTAAAGGGCCAAGGGGGCTCCAACGAGCAGTACTTC. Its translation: CASSLKGQGGSNEQYF. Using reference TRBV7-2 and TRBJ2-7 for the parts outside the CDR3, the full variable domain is GAGVSQSPSNKVTEKGKDVELRCDPISGHTALYWYRQSLGQGLEFLIYFQGNSAPDKSGLPSDRFSAERTGGSVSTLTIQRTQQEDSAVYLCASSLKGQGGSNEQYFGPGTRLTVT.

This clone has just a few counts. The CDR3 nucleotides read TGTGCCAGCAGTTTACGGGGTCCCACTGAAGCTTTCTTT. Protein: CASSLRGPTEAFF. This chain uses TRBV12-3 or TRBV12-4 with TRBJ1-1; D ambiguous. V lost 2 bases and J lost 4, with 8 bases in between. This CDR3 contains 13 residues.

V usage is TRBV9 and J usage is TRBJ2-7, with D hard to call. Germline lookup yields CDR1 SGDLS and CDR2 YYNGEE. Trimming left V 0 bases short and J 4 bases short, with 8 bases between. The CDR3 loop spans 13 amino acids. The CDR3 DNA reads TGTGCCAGCAGCGTAGCTACTTCATACGAGCAGTACTTC. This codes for CASSVATSYEQYF.

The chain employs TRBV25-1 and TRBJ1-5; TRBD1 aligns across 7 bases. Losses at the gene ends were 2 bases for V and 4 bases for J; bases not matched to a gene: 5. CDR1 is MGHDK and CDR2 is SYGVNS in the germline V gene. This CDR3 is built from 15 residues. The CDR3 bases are TGTGCCAGCAGTGAAGCGGGACAGATAAATCAGCCCCAGCATTTT. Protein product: CASSEAGQINQPQHF.

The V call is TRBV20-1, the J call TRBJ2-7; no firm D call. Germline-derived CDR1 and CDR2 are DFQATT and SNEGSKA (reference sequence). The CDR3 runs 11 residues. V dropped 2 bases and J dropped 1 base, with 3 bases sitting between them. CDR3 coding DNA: TGCAGTGCTAGACGGTCCTACGAGCAGTACTTC. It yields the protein CSARRSYEQYF.

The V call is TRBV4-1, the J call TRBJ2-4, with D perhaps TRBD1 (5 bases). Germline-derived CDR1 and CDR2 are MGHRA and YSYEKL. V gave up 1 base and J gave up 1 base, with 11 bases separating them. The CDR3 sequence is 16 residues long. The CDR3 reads CASSQGLRAAKNIQYF. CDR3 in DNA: TGCGCCAGCAGCCAAGGTCTCAGGGCGGCCAAAAACATTCAGTACTTC.

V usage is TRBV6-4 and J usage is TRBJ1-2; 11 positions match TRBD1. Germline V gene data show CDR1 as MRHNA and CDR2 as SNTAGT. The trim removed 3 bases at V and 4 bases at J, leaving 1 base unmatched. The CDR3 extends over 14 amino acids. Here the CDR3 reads CASSEGTGGYGYTF. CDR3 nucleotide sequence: TGTGCCAGCAGTGAAGGGACAGGGGGCTATGGCTACACCTTC.

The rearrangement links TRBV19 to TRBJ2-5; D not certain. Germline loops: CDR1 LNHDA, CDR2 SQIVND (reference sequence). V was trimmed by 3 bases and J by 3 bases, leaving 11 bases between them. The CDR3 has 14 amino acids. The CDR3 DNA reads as TGTGCCAGTAGTATTCGGATCATAGAAGAGACCCAGTACTTC. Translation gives CASSIRIIEETQYF.

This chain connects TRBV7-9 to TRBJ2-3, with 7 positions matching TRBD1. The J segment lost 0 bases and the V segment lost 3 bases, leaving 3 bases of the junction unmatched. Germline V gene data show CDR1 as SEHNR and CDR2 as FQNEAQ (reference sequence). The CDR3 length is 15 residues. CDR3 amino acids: CASSFTGESTDTQYF. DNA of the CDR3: TGTGCCAGCAGCTTTACAGGGGAAAGCACAGATACGCAGTATTTT.

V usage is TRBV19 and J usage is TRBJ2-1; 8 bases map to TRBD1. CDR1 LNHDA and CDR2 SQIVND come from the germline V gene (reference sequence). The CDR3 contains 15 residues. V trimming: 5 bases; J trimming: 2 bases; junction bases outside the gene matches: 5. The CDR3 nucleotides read TGTGCCAGTAGTCAAGACAGGGGAACCTACAATGAGCAGTTCTTC. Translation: CASSQDRGTYNEQFF.

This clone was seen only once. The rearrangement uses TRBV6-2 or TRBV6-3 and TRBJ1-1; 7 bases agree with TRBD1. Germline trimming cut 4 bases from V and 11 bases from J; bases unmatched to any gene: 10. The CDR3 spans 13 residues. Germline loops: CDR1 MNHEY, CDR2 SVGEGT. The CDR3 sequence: CASSSDRAVGAFF. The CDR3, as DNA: TGTGCCAGCAGTTCCGACAGGGCGGTCGGGGCTTTCTTT.

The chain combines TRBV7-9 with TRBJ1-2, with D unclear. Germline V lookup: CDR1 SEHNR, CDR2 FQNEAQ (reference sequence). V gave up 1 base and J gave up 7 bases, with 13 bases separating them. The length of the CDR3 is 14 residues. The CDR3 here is CASSLGLRRGGYTF. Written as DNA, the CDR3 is TGTGCCAGCAGCTTAGGCCTTAGGAGAGGTGGCTACACCTTC.

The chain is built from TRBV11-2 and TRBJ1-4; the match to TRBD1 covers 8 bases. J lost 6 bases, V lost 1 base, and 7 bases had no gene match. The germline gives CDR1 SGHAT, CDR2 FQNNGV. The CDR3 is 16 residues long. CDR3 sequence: CASSLGRTGLDEKLFF. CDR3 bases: TGTGCCAGCAGCTTAGGGCGGACAGGGTTGGATGAAAAACTGTTTTTT.

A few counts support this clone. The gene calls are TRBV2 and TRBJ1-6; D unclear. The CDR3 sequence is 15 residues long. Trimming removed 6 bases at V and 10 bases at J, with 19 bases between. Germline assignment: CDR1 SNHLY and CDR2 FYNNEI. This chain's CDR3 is CASRAERPGVSPLHF. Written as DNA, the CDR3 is TGTGCCAGCAGGGCCGAACGACCCGGTGTCTCACCCCTCCACTTT.

The CDR3 here is CASSQDFRRTYEQYF. For the CDR3, the DNA is TGCGCCAGCAGCCAAGATTTCAGGAGAACCTACGAGCAGTACTTC. The chain links TRBV4-1 to TRBJ2-7; no definite D call. This CDR3 is built from 15 residues. Germline V gene lookup returns CDR1 MGHRA and CDR2 YSYEKL. Trimming took off 0 bases at V and 2 bases at J, with 11 bases between the two ends.

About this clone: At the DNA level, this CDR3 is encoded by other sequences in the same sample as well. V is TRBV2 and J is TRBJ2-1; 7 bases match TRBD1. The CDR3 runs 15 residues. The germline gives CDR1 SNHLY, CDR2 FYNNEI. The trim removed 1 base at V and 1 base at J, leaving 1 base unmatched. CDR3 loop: CASSEGQGSYNEQFF. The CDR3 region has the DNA TGTGCCAGCAGTGAAGGACAGGGATCCTACAATGAGCAGTTCTTC.

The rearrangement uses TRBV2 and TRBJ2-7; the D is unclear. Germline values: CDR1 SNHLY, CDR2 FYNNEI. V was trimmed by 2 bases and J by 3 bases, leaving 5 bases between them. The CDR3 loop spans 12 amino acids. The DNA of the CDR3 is TGTGCCAGCAGTGAAACCAACTACGAGCAGTACTTC. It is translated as CASSETNYEQYF.

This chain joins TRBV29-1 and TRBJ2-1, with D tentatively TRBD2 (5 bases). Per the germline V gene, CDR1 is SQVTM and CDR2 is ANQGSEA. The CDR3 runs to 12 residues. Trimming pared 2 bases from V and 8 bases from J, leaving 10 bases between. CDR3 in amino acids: CSVENRGHEQFF. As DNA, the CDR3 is TGCAGCGTTGAAAACCGGGGTCATGAGCAGTTCTTC.